This T cell receptor (beta chain) originates from a study of blood T cell repertoires in COVID-19. Study details: Specimens from acute and convalescent COVID-19 originated in the United States, Italy and Spain.

This clone occurred many times. Per the study methods: The assay estimated nucleated cells by amplifying reference gene primers. Measured with immunoSEQ multiplex PCR; TCRdb has only the in-frame clones, and not every one. V and J calls and clone size are those listed in that table; D and trimming were worked out from the DNA. The sample shows roughly 150,000 clones, around 84% of them seen only once. Followed over time, Seattle patients had been enrolled while infection was active. Trimming took off 0 bases at V and 0 bases at J, with 3 bases between the two ends. The CDR3 sequence is 13 residues long. The germline CDR1 and CDR2 sequences are SGHKS and YYEKEE (reference sequence).

The sequencing input was peripheral blood. This receptor was obtained from an older woman with COVID-19, enrolled during active disease. The gene calls are TRBV5-5 and TRBJ1-1, with D unclear. The CDR3 DNA is TGTGCCAGCAGCTTGGTATTGAACACTGAAGCTTTCTTT. This gives the protein CASSLVLNTEAFF.